Described below is a single T cell receptor (beta chain) sequence and its context. Its antigen is unidentified. This record belongs to a study of T cell responses to AZD1222 COVID-19 vaccine. Study-level findings and limits: With dominance at 160-218 and 743-854, vaccine-associated CD4 TCRs spanned spike. A mostly white British donor set with more females was recruited, and clonal diversity was possibly underestimated. Targets within unmutated variant regions were reportedly found for nearly half of spike-specific TCRs.

V was pared by 1 base and J by 4 bases, with 6 bases of the junction left unmatched. CDR3 length: 15 amino acids. The germline gives CDR1 SGDLS, CDR2 YYNGEE. The data were produced by immunoSEQ multiplex PCR, yet TCRdb's version contains in-frame clones alone and is incomplete. The sample has tens of thousands of clones, over 65% seen once. The TCR comes from an adult in good health. The source material was peripheral blood, sampled on day 0 of AZD1222 vaccination. This rearrangement joins TRBV9 to TRBJ2-5, with 8 bases that match TRBD2. The CDR3 sequence is CASSVSGSRLETQYF. The CDR3 region has the DNA TGTGCCAGCAGCGTAAGCGGGAGTCGATTAGAGACCCAGTACTTC.